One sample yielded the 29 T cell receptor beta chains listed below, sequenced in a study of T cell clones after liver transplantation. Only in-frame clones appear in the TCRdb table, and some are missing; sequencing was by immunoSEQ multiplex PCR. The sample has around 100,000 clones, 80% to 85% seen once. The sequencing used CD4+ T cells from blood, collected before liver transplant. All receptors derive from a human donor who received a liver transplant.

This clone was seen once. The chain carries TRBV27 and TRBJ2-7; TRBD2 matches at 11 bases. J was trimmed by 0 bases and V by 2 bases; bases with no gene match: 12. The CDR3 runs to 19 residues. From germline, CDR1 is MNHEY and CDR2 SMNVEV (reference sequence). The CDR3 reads CASSLRSVAGGPSSYEQYF. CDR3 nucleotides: TGTGCCAGCAGTTTAAGATCGGTAGCGGGAGGGCCTAGCTCCTACGAGCAGTACTTC.

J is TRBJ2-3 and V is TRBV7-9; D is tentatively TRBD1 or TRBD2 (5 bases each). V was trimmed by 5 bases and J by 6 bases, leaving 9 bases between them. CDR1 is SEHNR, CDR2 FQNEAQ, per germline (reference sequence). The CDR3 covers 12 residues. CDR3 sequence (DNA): TGTGCCAGCAGCCCCGGGGCTGATACGCAGTATTTT. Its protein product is CASSPGADTQYF.

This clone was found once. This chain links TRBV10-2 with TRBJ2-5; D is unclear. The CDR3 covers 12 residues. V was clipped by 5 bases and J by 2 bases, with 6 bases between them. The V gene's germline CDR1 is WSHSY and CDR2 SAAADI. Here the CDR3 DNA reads TGCGCCAGCAGTCCAGTTCAAGAGACCCAGTACTTC. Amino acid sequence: CASSPVQETQYF.

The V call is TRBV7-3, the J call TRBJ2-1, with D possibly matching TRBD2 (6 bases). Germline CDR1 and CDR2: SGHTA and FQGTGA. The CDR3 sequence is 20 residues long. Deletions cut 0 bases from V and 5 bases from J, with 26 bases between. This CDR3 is CASSLTPLTRRGLINNEQFF. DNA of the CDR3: TGTGCCAGCAGCTTAACACCTTTAACGCGGCGGGGTTTAATTAACAATGAGCAGTTCTTC.

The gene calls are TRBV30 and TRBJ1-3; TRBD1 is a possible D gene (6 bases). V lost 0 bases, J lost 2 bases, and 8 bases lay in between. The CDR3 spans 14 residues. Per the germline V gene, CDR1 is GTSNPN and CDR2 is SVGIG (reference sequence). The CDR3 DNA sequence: TGTGCCTGGAGTGTGGGGGGCGCTGGAAACACCATATATTTT. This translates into CAWSVGGAGNTIYF.

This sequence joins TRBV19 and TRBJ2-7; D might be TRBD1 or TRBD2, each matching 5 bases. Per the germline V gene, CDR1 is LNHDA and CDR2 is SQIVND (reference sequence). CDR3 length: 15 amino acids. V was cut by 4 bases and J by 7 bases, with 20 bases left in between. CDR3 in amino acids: CASSSPGTGLGEQYF. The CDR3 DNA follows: TGTGCCAGTAGTAGTCCCGGGACGGGCTTGGGAGAGCAGTACTTC. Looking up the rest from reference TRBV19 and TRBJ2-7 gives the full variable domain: DGGITQSPKYLFRKEGQNVTLSCEQNLNHDAMYWYRQDPGQGLRLIYYSQIVNDFQKGDIAEGYSVSREKKESFPLTVTSAQKNPTAFYLCASSSPGTGLGEQYFGPGTRLTVT.

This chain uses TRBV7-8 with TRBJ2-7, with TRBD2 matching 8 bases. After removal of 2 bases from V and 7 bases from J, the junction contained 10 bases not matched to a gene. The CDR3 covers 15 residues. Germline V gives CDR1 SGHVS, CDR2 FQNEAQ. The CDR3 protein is CASSLRPAGAGEQYF. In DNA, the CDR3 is TGTGCCAGCAGCTTACGGCCAGCGGGAGCGGGGGAGCAGTACTTC.

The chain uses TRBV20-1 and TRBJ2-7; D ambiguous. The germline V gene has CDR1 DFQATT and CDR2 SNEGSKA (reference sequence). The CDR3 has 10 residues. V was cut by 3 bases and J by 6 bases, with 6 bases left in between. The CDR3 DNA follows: TGCAGTGCTAGCAAGACCGAGCAGTACTTC. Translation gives CSASKTEQYF.

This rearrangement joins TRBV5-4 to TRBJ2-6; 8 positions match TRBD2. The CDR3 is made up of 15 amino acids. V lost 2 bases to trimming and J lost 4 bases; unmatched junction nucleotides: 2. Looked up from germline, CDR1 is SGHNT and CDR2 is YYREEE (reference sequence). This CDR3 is CASSLAGAGANVLTF. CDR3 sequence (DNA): TGTGCCAGCAGCTTAGCGGGAGCGGGGGCCAACGTCCTGACTTTC.

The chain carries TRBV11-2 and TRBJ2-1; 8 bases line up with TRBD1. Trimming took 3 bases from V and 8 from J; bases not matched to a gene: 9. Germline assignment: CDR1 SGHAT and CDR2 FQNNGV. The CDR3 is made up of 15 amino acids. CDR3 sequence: CASSLGRGREDEQFF. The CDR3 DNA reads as TGTGCCAGCAGCTTGGGCAGGGGGCGCGAGGATGAGCAGTTCTTC.

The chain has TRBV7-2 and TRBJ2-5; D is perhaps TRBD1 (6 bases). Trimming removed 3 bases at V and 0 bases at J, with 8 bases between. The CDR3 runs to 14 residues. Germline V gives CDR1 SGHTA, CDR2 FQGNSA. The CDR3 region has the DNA TGTGCCAGCAGCTTCAGGGGAAACCAAGAGACCCAGTACTTC. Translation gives CASSFRGNQETQYF.

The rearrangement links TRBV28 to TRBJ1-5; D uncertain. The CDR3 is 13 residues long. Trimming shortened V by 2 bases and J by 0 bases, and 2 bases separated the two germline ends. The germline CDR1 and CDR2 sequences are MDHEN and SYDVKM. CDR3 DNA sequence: TGTGCCAGCAGTTTACATAGCAATCAGCCCCAGCATTTT. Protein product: CASSLHSNQPQHF.

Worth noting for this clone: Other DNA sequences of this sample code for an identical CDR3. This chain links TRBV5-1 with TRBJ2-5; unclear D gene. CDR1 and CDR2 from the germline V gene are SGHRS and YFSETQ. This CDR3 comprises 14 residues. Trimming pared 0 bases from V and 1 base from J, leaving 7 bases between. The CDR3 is CASSLGASQETQYF. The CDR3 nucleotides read TGCGCCAGCAGCTTGGGGGCCAGCCAAGAGACCCAGTACTTC.

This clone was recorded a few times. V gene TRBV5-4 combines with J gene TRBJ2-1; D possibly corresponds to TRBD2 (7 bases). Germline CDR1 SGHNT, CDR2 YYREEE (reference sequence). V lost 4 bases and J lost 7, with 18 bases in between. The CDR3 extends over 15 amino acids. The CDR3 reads CASSHGPRGANEQFF. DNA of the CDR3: TGTGCCAGCAGCCATGGGCCCCGGGGGGCGAATGAGCAGTTCTTC.

The CDR3 DNA follows: TGTGCCAGCAGCACTAGCGGGAGGCTATCCTACGAGCAGTACTTC. Protein: CASSTSGRLSYEQYF. This rearrangement joins TRBV7-2 to TRBJ2-7; 12 bases agree with TRBD2. The CDR3 consists of 15 residues. CDR1 SGHTA and CDR2 FQGNSA come from the germline V gene. V shed 5 bases, J shed 1 base, and the junction held 3 bases outside the gene matches.

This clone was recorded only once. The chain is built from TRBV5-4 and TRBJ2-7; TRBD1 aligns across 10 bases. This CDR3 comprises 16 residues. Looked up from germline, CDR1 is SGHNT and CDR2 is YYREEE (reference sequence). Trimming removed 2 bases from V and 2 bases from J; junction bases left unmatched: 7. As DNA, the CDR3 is TGTGCCAGCAGCTTTGGAGGGACAGGGGTTCCCTACGAGCAGTACTTC. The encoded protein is CASSFGGTGVPYEQYF.

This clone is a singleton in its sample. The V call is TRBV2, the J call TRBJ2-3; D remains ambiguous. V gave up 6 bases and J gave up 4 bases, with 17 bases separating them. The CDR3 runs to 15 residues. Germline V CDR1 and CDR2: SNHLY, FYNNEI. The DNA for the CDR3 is TGTGCCAGCAGCAGCGACCTGGGATTACCAGATACGCAGTATTTT. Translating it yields CASSSDLGLPDTQYF.

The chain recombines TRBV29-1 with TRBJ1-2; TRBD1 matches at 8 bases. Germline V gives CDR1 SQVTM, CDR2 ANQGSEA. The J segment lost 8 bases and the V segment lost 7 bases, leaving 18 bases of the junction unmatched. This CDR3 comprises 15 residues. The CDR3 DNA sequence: TGCAGCGGAGGTGCAGGACAGGGCCAGGGGGGAGGCTACACCTTC. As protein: CSGGAGQGQGGGYTF.

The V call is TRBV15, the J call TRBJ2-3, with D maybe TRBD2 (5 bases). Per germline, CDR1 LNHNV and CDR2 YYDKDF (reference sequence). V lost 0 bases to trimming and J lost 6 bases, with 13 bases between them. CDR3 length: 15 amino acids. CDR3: CATSRDGQAGDTQYF. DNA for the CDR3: TGTGCCACCAGCAGAGACGGGCAGGCGGGTGATACGCAGTATTTT.

The CDR3 here is CASKSSYNSPLHF. DNA of the CDR3: TGTGCCAGCAAGAGCTCCTATAATTCACCCCTCCACTTT. V and J are TRBV27 and TRBJ1-6, with D unresolved. CDR1 MNHEY and CDR2 SMNVEV come from the germline V gene (reference sequence). CDR3 size: 13 residues. V was cut by 7 bases and J by 0 bases, with 4 bases left in between.

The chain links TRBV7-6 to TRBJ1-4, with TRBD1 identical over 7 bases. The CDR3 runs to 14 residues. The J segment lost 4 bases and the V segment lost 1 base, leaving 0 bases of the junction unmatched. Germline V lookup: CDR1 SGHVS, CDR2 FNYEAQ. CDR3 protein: CASSLGQGNEKLFF. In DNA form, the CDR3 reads TGTGCCAGCAGCTTAGGACAGGGTAATGAAAAACTGTTTTTT.

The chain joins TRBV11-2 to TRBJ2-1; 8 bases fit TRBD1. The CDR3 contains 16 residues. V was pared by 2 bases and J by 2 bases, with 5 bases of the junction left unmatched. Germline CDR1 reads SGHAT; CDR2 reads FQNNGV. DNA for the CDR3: TGTGCCAGCAGCTTACTGACAGGGGTAGCCTACAATGAGCAGTTCTTC. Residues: CASSLLTGVAYNEQFF.

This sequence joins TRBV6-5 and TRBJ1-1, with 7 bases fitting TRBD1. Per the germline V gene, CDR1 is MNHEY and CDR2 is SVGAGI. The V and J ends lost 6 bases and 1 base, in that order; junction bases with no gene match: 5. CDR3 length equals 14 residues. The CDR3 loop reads CASRRTGENTEAFF. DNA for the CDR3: TGTGCCAGCAGGAGGACAGGAGAGAACACTGAAGCTTTCTTT.

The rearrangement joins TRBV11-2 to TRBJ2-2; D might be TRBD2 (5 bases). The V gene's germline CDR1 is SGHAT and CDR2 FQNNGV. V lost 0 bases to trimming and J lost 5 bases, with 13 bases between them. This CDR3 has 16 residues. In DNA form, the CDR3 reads TGTGCCAGCAGCTTAGATCGTATGGGGAGTACCGGGGAGCTGTTTTTT. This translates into CASSLDRMGSTGELFF. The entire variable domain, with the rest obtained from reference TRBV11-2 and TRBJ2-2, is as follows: EAGVAQSPRYKIIEKRQSVAFWCNPISGHATLYWYQQILGQGPKLLIQFQNNGVVDDSQLPKDRFSAERLKGVDSTLKIQPAKLEDSAVYLCASSLDRMGSTGELFFGEGSRLTVL.

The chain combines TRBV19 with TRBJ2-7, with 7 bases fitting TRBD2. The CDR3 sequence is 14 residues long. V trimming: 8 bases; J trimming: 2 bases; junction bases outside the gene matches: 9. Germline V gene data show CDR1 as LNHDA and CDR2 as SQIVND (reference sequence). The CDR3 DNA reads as TGTGCCAGTCGTAGGGCTAGCGGACCCTACGAGCAGTACTTC. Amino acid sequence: CASRRASGPYEQYF.

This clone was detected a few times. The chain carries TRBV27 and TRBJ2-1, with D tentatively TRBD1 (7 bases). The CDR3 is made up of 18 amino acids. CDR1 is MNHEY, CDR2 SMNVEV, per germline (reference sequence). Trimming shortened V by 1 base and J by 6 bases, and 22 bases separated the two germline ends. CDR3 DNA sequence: TGTGCCAGCAGTTTATGGGGACAGTCTAGGCTGGGGGGCAATGAGCAGTTCTTC. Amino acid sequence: CASSLWGQSRLGGNEQFF.

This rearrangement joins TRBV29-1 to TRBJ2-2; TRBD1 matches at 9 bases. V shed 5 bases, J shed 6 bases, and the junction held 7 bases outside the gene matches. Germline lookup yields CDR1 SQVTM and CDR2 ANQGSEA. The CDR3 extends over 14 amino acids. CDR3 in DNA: TGCAGCGTTAGGTACAGGGGGCGCGCCGGGGAGCTGTTTTTT. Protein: CSVRYRGRAGELFF.

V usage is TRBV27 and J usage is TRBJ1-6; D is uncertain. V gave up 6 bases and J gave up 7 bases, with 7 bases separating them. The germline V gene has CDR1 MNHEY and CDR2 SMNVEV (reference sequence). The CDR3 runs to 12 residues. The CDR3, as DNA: TGTGCCAGCAGACTGGGGAATTCACCCCTCCACTTT. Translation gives CASRLGNSPLHF.

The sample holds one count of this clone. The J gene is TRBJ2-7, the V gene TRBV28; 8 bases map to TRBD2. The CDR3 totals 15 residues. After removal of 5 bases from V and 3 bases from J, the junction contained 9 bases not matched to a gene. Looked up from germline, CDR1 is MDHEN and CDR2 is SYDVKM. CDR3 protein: CASSPTGAGGYEQYF. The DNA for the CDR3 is TGTGCCAGCAGTCCTACGGGGGCGGGAGGCTACGAGCAGTACTTC.